Listed below are T cell receptor beta chains from one sample, sequenced in a study of shared clonotypes between healthy human individuals. Libraries were prepared by immunoSEQ multiplex PCR; TCRdb keeps only in-frame clonotypes and omits some of them. This sample carries about 1.5 million clones, around 95% of them seen once, and the ten largest clones take over 1%. Sequenced material: naive CD4+ T cells sorted from blood. These receptors came from a man aged 25-40 years in good health. CDR3s include the opening cysteine and the closing phenylalanine or tryptophan. A D gene is named only where the DNA matches it firmly. Rows may omit the clone size; those that give it use once, few, many or a size class.

j_gene	v_gene	d_gene	abundance	CDR3nt	CDR3aa
TRBJ2-7	TRBV15	.	.	TGTGCCACCAGCAGAGAGGCGGAGGGGGGCGAGCAGTACTTC	CATSREAEGGEQYF
TRBJ2-7	TRBV7-2	TRBD1	.	TGTGCCAGCAGCTCGGGACAGGGAGCCGAGCAGTACTTC	CASSSGQGAEQYF
TRBJ2-3	TRBV5-4	.	once	TGTGCCAGCAGCTTGGGGCTAGTCGGCACAGATACGCAGTATTTT	CASSLGLVGTDTQYF
TRBJ2-1	TRBV7-2	TRBD2	once	TGTGCCAGCAGCCCCCGCGGGGGACCGGCCTACAATGAGCAGTTCTTC	CASSPRGGPAYNEQFF
TRBJ2-1	TRBV5-1	.	.	TGCGCCAGCAGCTTGCCCCCAGAGAGCTCCTACAATGAGCAGTTCTTC	CASSLPPESSYNEQFF
TRBJ2-2	TRBV5-4	.	.	TGTGCCAGCAGCTTACAAGGTACCGGGGAGCTGTTTTTT	CASSLQGTGELFF
TRBJ2-7	TRBV5-1	.	.	TGCGCCAGCAGCTTGGCCTCGGGGCTTGGAACCGAGCAGTACTTC	CASSLASGLGTEQYF
TRBJ1-1	TRBV6-1	.	.	TGTGCCAGCAGTGAAAAGAAACAGTTGAACACTGAAGCTTTCTTT	CASSEKKQLNTEAFF
TRBJ2-3	TRBV9	.	.	TGTGCCAGCAGCGTAGATATCCCGGGAGATACGCAGTATTTT	CASSVDIPGDTQYF
TRBJ1-2	TRBV2	.	.	TGTGCCAGCAGTGCGGTGCCTTATGGCTACACCTTC	CASSAVPYGYTF
TRBJ1-5	TRBV2	.	.	TGTGCCAGCAGTGAAGCGGGGAGGCATCAGCCCCAGCATTTT	CASSEAGRHQPQHF
TRBJ2-5	TRBV7-3	TRBD1	.	TGTGCCAGCAGCCCCACAGGGGCCCAAGAGACCCAGTACTTC	CASSPTGAQETQYF
TRBJ2-5	TRBV7-8	.	.	TGTGCCAGCAGCTTAGCAGGACTACAAGAGACCCAGTACTTC	CASSLAGLQETQYF
TRBJ2-3	TRBV7-3	TRBD2	.	TGTGCCAGCTCCGCGGGGGGAGCGGGAGATACGCAGTATTTT	CASSAGGAGDTQYF
TRBJ2-7	TRBV7-9	.	.	TGTGCCAGCAGCAAACAAGACGAGCAGTACTTC	CASSKQDEQYF
TRBJ2-1	TRBV6-1	.	.	TGTGCCAGTTATCTATGGTATGAGCAGTTCTTC	CASYLWYEQFF
TRBJ1-5	TRBV5-1	.	once	TGCGCCAGCAGCTTGGCAGGGAGTAAGGGTCAGCCCCAGCATTTT	CASSLAGSKGQPQHF
TRBJ2-7	TRBV6-1	TRBD1	.	TGTGCCAGCAGTCCGAGGGACAGTTACTACGAGCAGTACTTC	CASSPRDSYYEQYF
TRBJ1-1	TRBV9	.	.	TGTGCCAGCAGCCCTGAGGGACACAGAAAGGAGACTGAAGCTTTCTTT	CASSPEGHRKETEAFF
TRBJ1-1	TRBV30	TRBD1	once	TGTGCCTGGAGCAGGGGGCCTGAAGCTTTCTTT	CAWSRGPEAFF
TRBJ2-1	TRBV29-1	.	.	TGCAGCGTTGTATGGCTTCCATCCCGGACGATGATCCCAAACAATGAGCAGTTCTTC	CSVVWLPSRTMIPNNEQFF
TRBJ2-1	TRBV9	.	.	TGTGCCAGCAGCGTAGAGCCGGGAAGCTCCTACAATGAGCAGTTCTTC	CASSVEPGSSYNEQFF
TRBJ2-2	TRBV7-3	TRBD2	.	TGTGCCAGCGGGACTAGGAACACCGGGGAGCTGTTTTTT	CASGTRNTGELFF
TRBJ1-1	TRBV5-1	.	.	TGCGCCAGCAGCTTGGGGGCAGGGCCAGGTGAAGCTTTCTTT	CASSLGAGPGEAFF
TRBJ2-2	TRBV11-2	TRBD2	.	TGTGCCAGCACCGTGGGTAGCGGGGTAACCGGGGAGCTGTTTTTT	CASTVGSGVTGELFF
TRBJ2-7	TRBV11-3	TRBD1	.	TGTGCCAGCAGCTTAGGGACAGGTCCCTACGAGCAGTACTTC	CASSLGTGPYEQYF
TRBJ1-2	TRBV5-6	.	.	TGTGCCAGCAGCTTGGGAAGGGTCTATGGCTACACCTTC	CASSLGRVYGYTF
TRBJ2-7	TRBV14	.	.	TGTGCCAGCAGCCAAGGACTAGACTGGCCCTACGAGCAGTACTTC	CASSQGLDWPYEQYF
TRBJ1-2	TRBV27	.	.	TGTGCCAGCAGTTTCCTCGGGTACTATGGCTACACCTTC	CASSFLGYYGYTF
TRBJ1-1	TRBV13	.	.	TGTGCCAGCAGCTTAGAGGCCGGGAGACACACTGAAGCTTTCTTT	CASSLEAGRHTEAFF
TRBJ2-7	TRBV7-2	.	.	TGTGCCAGCAGCTCCATACACGGTTTGAACGAGCAGTACTTC	CASSSIHGLNEQYF